These 15 T cell receptor beta chains came from one sample sequenced in a study of shared clonotypes between healthy human individuals. Terminally differentiated effector memory CD45RA+ cells were excluded by CCR7 positive selection of CD45RO-negative cells. Assay used: immunoSEQ multiplex PCR; TCRdb lists only in-frame clones, some missing. This table has hundreds of thousands of clones, roughly 95% appearing once. Sequences were obtained from naive CD8+ T cells sorted from blood. The receptors derive from a woman in her thirties in good health.

As concerns this clone: Other DNA sequences within the sample encode an identical CDR3. The chain uses TRBV5-6 and TRBJ2-1, with unresolved D. Deletions cut 0 bases from V and 10 bases from J, with 8 bases between. The CDR3 is 12 amino acids. The germline gives CDR1 SGHDT, CDR2 YYEEEE. CDR3 DNA sequence: TGTGCCAGCAGCTTGGCTCTCGGGGAGCAGTTCTTC. Encoded protein: CASSLALGEQFF.

The CDR3 here is CASSYWGATYEQYF. The CDR3 DNA is TGTGCCAGCAGTTACTGGGGGGCAACCTACGAGCAGTACTTC. This rearrangement joins TRBV6-5 to TRBJ2-7; D is perhaps TRBD1 or TRBD2 (6 bases each). CDR1 is MNHEY, CDR2 SVGAGI, per germline. V lost 1 base and J 2 bases, leaving 9 bases between the germline ends. The CDR3 runs to 14 residues.

The V call is TRBV7-8, the J call TRBJ1-2; D ambiguous. Trimming stripped 0 bases from V and 3 bases from J, with 8 bases between. Looked up from germline, CDR1 is SGHVS and CDR2 is FQNEAQ. CDR3 length equals 14 residues. The CDR3 loop reads CASSLARGDYGYTF. CDR3 DNA sequence: TGTGCCAGCAGCTTAGCTCGCGGGGACTATGGCTACACCTTC.

The chain uses TRBV28 and TRBJ1-1, with D uncertain. Trimming pared 6 bases from V and 0 bases from J, leaving 14 bases between. The CDR3 covers 15 residues. CDR1 is MDHEN and CDR2 is SYDVKM in the germline V gene. The CDR3 DNA sequence: TGTGCCAGCAGCCCTAGTCTATATATGAACACTGAAGCTTTCTTT. The encoded protein is CASSPSLYMNTEAFF.

The rearrangement links TRBV18 to TRBJ2-7; D not certain. The CDR3 contains 13 residues. Trimming pared 3 bases from V and 1 base from J, leaving 7 bases between. From germline, CDR1 is KGHSH and CDR2 LQKENI. This CDR3 is CASSPPISYEQYF. As DNA, the CDR3 is TGTGCCAGCTCACCCCCCATTTCCTACGAGCAGTACTTC.

This clone showed up just once. DNA of the CDR3: TGTGCCAGTAGTAGGGGACAGGGGGGATTGGAGACCCAGTACTTC. Translated: CASSRGQGGLETQYF. This sequence joins TRBV19 and TRBJ2-5; 11 nucleotides match TRBD1. The V gene's germline CDR1 is LNHDA and CDR2 SQIVND (reference sequence). The CDR3 consists of 15 residues. V shed 4 bases, J shed 5 bases, and the junction held 6 bases outside the gene matches.

The chain links TRBV5-6 to TRBJ1-2; D might be TRBD1 (6 bases). The CDR3 spans 15 residues. The V gene's germline CDR1 is SGHDT and CDR2 YYEEEE. The ends were cut back, 0 bases at V and 4 bases at J, with 13 bases in the middle. For the CDR3, the DNA is TGTGCCAGCAGCTTGGGCGGGGGCGCGGGCTATGGCTACACCTTC. It specifies CASSLGGGAGYGYTF.

The genes are TRBV10-3 and TRBJ2-3; D perhaps matches TRBD1 (6 bases). The CDR3 is 13 residues long. CDR1 and CDR2 (germline): ENHRY, SYGVKD. The V end was cut by 6 bases, the J end by 4 bases, with 11 bases between. The CDR3 loop reads CAISDPGADTQYF. CDR3 sequence (DNA): TGTGCCATCAGCGATCCAGGGGCAGATACGCAGTATTTT.

Points on this clone: This same CDR3 is encoded by further DNA sequences in the sample. V gene TRBV25-1 combines with J gene TRBJ2-5; no definite D call. V was cut by 8 bases and J by 4 bases, with 2 bases left in between. Per the germline V gene, CDR1 is MGHDK and CDR2 is SYGVNS. This CDR3 spans 9 amino acids. CDR3 sequence (DNA): TGTGCCAGCGGAGAGACCCAGTACTTC. Amino acid sequence: CASGETQYF.

Comments on this clone: The same CDR3 is also encoded by other DNA sequences in this sample. The rearrangement links TRBV27 to TRBJ2-7; possible D gene TRBD1, 5 bases. V was cut by 3 bases and J by 4 bases, with 13 bases left in between. The length of the CDR3 is 14 residues. Germline-derived CDR1 and CDR2 are MNHEY and SMNVEV (reference sequence). CDR3 DNA sequence: TGTGCCAGCAGTTTCCCAGGGTCGATATACGAGCAGTACTTC. This translates into CASSFPGSIYEQYF.

The chain combines TRBV7-9 with TRBJ2-3, with 8 bases identical to TRBD1. The CDR3 totals 17 residues. After removal of 4 bases from V and 7 bases from J, the junction contained 16 bases not matched to a gene. Germline V gene lookup returns CDR1 SEHNR and CDR2 FQNEAQ (reference sequence). CDR3 nucleotide sequence: TGTGCCAGCAGCTCCGGGGGCGGACAGGGTGGGAGGCATACGCAGTATTTT. The encoded protein is CASSSGGGQGGRHTQYF.

The gene calls are TRBV11-2 and TRBJ2-7, with 8 bases aligning to TRBD1. The J segment lost 3 bases and the V segment lost 3 bases, leaving 4 bases of the junction unmatched. Germline V gene sequence: CDR1 SGHAT, CDR2 FQNNGV. The CDR3 length is 14 residues. As DNA, the CDR3 is TGTGCCAGCAGCTTCCTCGGACAGGGCTACGAGCAGTACTTC. Its translation: CASSFLGQGYEQYF.

This clone was seen once. The rearrangement joins TRBV28 to TRBJ2-5, with 8 bases identical to TRBD2. CDR3 length: 15 amino acids. Germline CDR1 reads MDHEN; CDR2 reads SYDVKM. The V segment lost 3 bases and the J segment 5 bases; nucleotides outside the gene matches: 8. In DNA form, the CDR3 reads TGTGCCAGCAGTTTTCGCGGGAGGCGGTGGGAGACCCAGTACTTC. Translation gives CASSFRGRRWETQYF.

The chain employs TRBV21-1 and TRBJ1-1. TRBV21-1 is flagged as a pseudogene. The CDR3 has 13 residues. CDR3 sequence (DNA): TGTGCCAGCACCCAGTGCGGGGGCCCTGAAGCTTTCTTT. Its translation: CASTQCGGPEAFF.

In the case of this clone: Germline and junction disagree at one end, which may indicate a read error. This chain links TRBV7-9 with TRBJ2-2; 10 positions agree with TRBD2. The CDR3 covers 18 residues. CDR1 and CDR2 (germline): SEHNR, FQNEAQ (reference sequence). The CDR3 region is CASSLGPTSGENTGELFF. The CDR3 DNA is TGTGCCAGCAGTTTAGGTCCCACTAGCGGGGAGAACACCGGGGAGCTGTTTTTT.